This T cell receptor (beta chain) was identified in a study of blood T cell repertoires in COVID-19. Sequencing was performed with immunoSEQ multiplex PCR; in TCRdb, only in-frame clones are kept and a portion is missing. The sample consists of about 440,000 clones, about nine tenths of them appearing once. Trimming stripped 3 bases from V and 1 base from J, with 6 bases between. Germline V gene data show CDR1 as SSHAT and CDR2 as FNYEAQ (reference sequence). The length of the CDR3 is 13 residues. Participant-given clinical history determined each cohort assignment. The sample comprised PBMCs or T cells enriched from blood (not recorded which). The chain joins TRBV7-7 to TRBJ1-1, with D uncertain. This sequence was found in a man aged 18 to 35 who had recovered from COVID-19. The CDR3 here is CASSFAENTEAFF. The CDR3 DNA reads TGTGCCAGCAGCTTTGCGGAGAACACTGAAGCTTTCTTT.